The rows below give T cell receptor beta chains drawn from one sample of a study of response to subunit inactivated influenza vaccine. TCRdb used MiXCR to reprocess the RT-PCR reads, holding one entry per CDR3 protein. This sample yields 860,000 or so distinct CDR3 sequences, of which 21% are seen a single time; 9.5% to 13% belongs to the top ten. Source: PBMCs from blood, taken less than 6 days after vaccination. All receptors derive from a man aged 45 to 65 who received an inactivated influenza vaccine. CDR3s include the opening cysteine and the closing phenylalanine or tryptophan. The D gene is left open where the match is weak. The size entry is marked missing in some rows and otherwise reads once, few, many or a size class.

TRBD1	few	TRBV6-2/TRBV6-3	TRBJ1-1	CASTMLGGGVTEAFF	TGTGCCAGCACTATGTTAGGAGGGGGCGTAACTGAAGCTTTCTTT
-	few	TRBV12-3/TRBV12-4	TRBJ2-7	CASSPALRGFYEQYF	TGTGCCAGCAGTCCCGCCCTTAGAGGGTTCTACGAGCAGTACTTC
TRBD2	-	TRBV7-2	TRBJ2-3	CASSLLFSGITDTQYF	TGTGCCAGCAGCCTCCTGTTTAGCGGGATCACAGATACGCAGTATTTT
-	-	TRBV7-2	TRBJ2-3	CASSLVVGYPSTDTQYF	TGTGCCAGCAGCTTAGTGGTCGGTTACCCAAGCACAGATACGCAGTATTTT
TRBD1	-	TRBV12-3/TRBV12-4	TRBJ1-2	CASRTGFGYGYTF	TGTGCCAGCAGGACAGGGTTTGGCTATGGCTACACCTTC
TRBD2	-	TRBV4-2	TRBJ2-3	CASSPGPGGSTDTQYF	TGTGCCAGCAGCCCAGGACCGGGGGGAAGCACAGATACGCAGTATTTT
-	few	TRBV2	TRBJ2-1	CASTPGIGEDEQFF	TGTGCCAGCACACCCGGCATTGGGGAGGATGAGCAGTTCTTC
-	-	TRBV18	TRBJ1-6	CASSPAGNYNSPLHF	TGTGCCAGCTCACCAGCGGGGAACTATAATTCACCCCTCCACTTT
-	few	TRBV27	TRBJ1-2	CASSSGTPNYGYTF	TGTGCCAGCAGTTCTGGGACGCCTAACTATGGCTACACCTTC
TRBD2	-	TRBV7-8	TRBJ2-5	CASRRGNQETQYF	TGTGCCAGCAGGCGGGGGAACCAAGAGACCCAGTACTTC
-	many	TRBV29-1	TRBJ1-4	CSVAIRGRKLFF	TGCAGCGTTGCAATTAGGGGGAGGAAACTGTTTTTT
-	-	TRBV7-2	TRBJ1-5	CASTTMGEGPQHF	TGTGCCAGCACCACCATGGGGGAAGGGCCCCAGCATTTT
TRBD1	many	TRBV12-3/TRBV12-4	TRBJ2-7	CASSLLGTGAYEQYF	TGTGCCAGCAGTTTACTTGGGACAGGGGCCTACGAGCAGTACTTC
-	-	TRBV10-3	TRBJ2-1	CAISESTRRGNEQFF	TGTGCCATCAGTGAGTCGACTCGGCGAGGGAATGAGCAGTTCTTC
TRBD2	few	TRBV5-6	TRBJ2-5	CASSQDKTSSQRRSKTQYF	TGTGCCAGCAGCCAAGATAAGACTAGCAGTCAACGGAGGTCGAAGACCCAGTACTTC
-	-	TRBV7-2	TRBJ1-3	CASSLGITIYF	TGTGCCAGCAGCCTCGGCATCACCATATATTTT
TRBD1	-	TRBV20-1	TRBJ1-5	CSAIRDRGNQPQHF	TGCAGTGCTATCCGGGACAGGGGCAATCAGCCCCAGCATTTT
-	few	TRBV27	TRBJ2-1	CASSLSLGGRNEQFF	TGTGCCAGCAGTTTAAGTCTGGGCGGACGCAATGAGCAGTTCTTC
-	few	TRBV4-3	TRBJ2-1	CASSKDSLSYNEQFF	TGCGCCAGCAGCAAGGACAGCCTCTCCTACAATGAGCAGTTCTTC
TRBD1	few	TRBV11-2	TRBJ2-1	CASSLRGQNEQFF	TGTGCCAGCAGCTTAAGGGGGCAGAATGAGCAGTTCTTC
TRBD2	few	TRBV20-1	TRBJ2-7	CSASSGRRNEQYF	TGCAGTGCTAGTTCCGGGAGGAGAAACGAGCAGTACTTC
-	-	TRBV2	TRBJ2-7	CAFSLRTTGQPKRIEQYF	TGTGCCTTCAGTTTAAGGACTACGGGACAGCCTAAAAGAATCGAGCAGTACTTC
-	-	TRBV5-1	TRBJ1-4	CASSPSPDSGKLFF	TGCGCCAGCAGCCCCTCTCCCGACAGCGGAAAACTGTTTTTT
TRBD1	few	TRBV3-1	TRBJ2-3	CASSQRQDRTDTQYF	TGTGCCAGCAGCCAAAGACAGGACAGGACAGATACGCAGTATTTT
TRBD2	few	TRBV20-1	TRBJ2-1	CSALTSGGDNEQFF	TGCAGTGCTCTGACTAGCGGGGGGGACAATGAGCAGTTCTTC
-	few	TRBV3-1	TRBJ1-2	CASSQESSGAWGYTF	TGTGCCAGCAGCCAAGAATCCTCGGGGGCCTGGGGCTACACCTTC
TRBD2	-	TRBV7-9	TRBJ2-1	CASRNPRLAGVGNEQFF	TGTGCCAGCAGAAACCCGAGACTAGCGGGAGTTGGAAATGAGCAGTTCTTC
TRBD1	-	TRBV7-9	TRBJ1-4	CASSEGQRNEKLFF	TGTGCCAGCAGCGAGGGACAGAGAAATGAAAAACTGTTTTTT
-	-	TRBV5-1	TRBJ2-4	CASSLESGNIQYF	TGCGCCAGCAGCTTGGAGTCTGGGAACATTCAGTACTTC
-	few	TRBV20-1	TRBJ1-1	CSAGDRNTEAFF	TGCAGTGCGGGGGATCGGAACACTGAAGCTTTCTTT
TRBD1	-	TRBV5-5	TRBJ2-7	CASSSGQGWAAYEQYF	TGTGCCAGCAGCTCGGGACAGGGTTGGGCGGCCTACGAGCAGTACTTC
-	few	TRBV5-5	TRBJ2-2	CASSLASQATGELFF	TGTGCCAGCAGCTTGGCCTCTCAGGCTACCGGGGAGCTGTTTTTT
TRBD2	-	TRBV5-1	TRBJ2-3	CASSSFGGAGETPDTQYF	TGCGCCAGCAGCTCCTTCGGGGGGGCGGGAGAGACCCCAGATACGCAGTATTTT
-	-	TRBV7-2	TRBJ1-6	CANSLGFEGSPLHF	TGTGCCAACAGCTTAGGTTTCGAGGGTTCACCCCTCCACTTT
-	-	TRBV12-3/TRBV12-4	TRBJ2-7	CASSSFQFYEQYF	TGTGCCAGCAGTTCGTTCCAGTTCTACGAGCAGTACTTC
-	few	TRBV18	TRBJ1-6	CASSPGEGISYNSPLHF	TGTGCCAGCTCACCTGGAGAGGGAATCTCCTATAATTCACCCCTCCACTTT
-	few	TRBV6-5	TRBJ2-3	CASSYGAVDTQYF	TGTGCCAGCAGTTATGGAGCGGTAGATACGCAGTATTTT
-	-	TRBV24-1	TRBJ2-3	CATSDRKGARDITDTQYF	TGTGCCACCAGTGACCGGAAAGGAGCCAGGGACATCACAGATACGCAGTATTTT
TRBD2	-	TRBV6-5	TRBJ2-5	CASSYLTSGSYKKETQYF	TGTGCCAGCAGTTACTTGACTAGCGGGAGCTACAAAAAAGAGACCCAGTACTTC
-	few	TRBV20-1	TRBJ1-1	CSARGQRILVNTEAFF	TGCAGTGCTAGAGGGCAGCGCATCCTCGTGAACACTGAAGCTTTCTTT
TRBD1	-	TRBV29-1	TRBJ1-5	CSVGDRGRQPQHF	TGCAGCGTAGGGGACAGGGGAAGGCAGCCCCAGCATTTT
-	few	TRBV7-7	TRBJ2-1	CASSPDTQTYNEQFF	TGTGCCAGCAGCCCGGACACACAGACCTACAATGAGCAGTTCTTC
TRBD1	-	TRBV29-1	TRBJ1-1	CSVEDWDRGMNTEAFF	TGCAGCGTTGAAGATTGGGACAGGGGGATGAACACTGAAGCTTTCTTT
-	-	TRBV5-1	TRBJ1-1	CASSPGAGPEAFF	TGCGCCAGCAGCCCGGGTGCTGGCCCTGAAGCTTTCTTT
TRBD2	-	TRBV7-9	TRBJ2-7	CASSPTGGRTYYEQYF	TGTGCCAGCAGCCCCACGGGGGGACGGACGTACTACGAGCAGTACTTC
TRBD1	few	TRBV20-1	TRBJ1-3	CSARGQGNAGNTIYF	TGCAGTGCTAGAGGACAGGGAAATGCTGGAAACACCATATATTTT
TRBD1	few	TRBV5-1	TRBJ2-3	CASSFGDRVLGTDTQYF	TGCGCCAGCAGCTTTGGGGACAGGGTTCTTGGTACAGATACGCAGTATTTT
-	-	TRBV4-1	TRBJ2-7	CASSQEASGTYYEQYF	TGCGCCAGCAGCCAAGAAGCCTCCGGGACATACTACGAGCAGTACTTC
-	-	TRBV12-3/TRBV12-4	TRBJ2-1	CASSSRWRLSSYNEQFF	TGTGCCAGCAGTTCGAGATGGCGTCTGAGCTCCTACAATGAGCAGTTCTTC
TRBD2	-	TRBV29-1	TRBJ2-1	CSVEGLAGTSYNEQFF	TGCAGCGTTGAAGGCTTAGCGGGAACCTCCTACAATGAGCAGTTCTTC
-	few	TRBV9	TRBJ2-7	CASSVARLPAGYEQYF	TGTGCCAGCAGCGTAGCGAGACTCCCGGCGGGATACGAGCAGTACTTC
TRBD1	-	TRBV7-6	TRBJ2-2	CASSPQGTGSTGELFF	TGTGCCAGCAGCCCACAGGGGACAGGGAGTACCGGGGAGCTGTTTTTT
TRBD1	few	TRBV7-2	TRBJ2-5	CASSRDRYQETQYF	TGTGCCAGCAGCCGGGACAGGTACCAAGAGACCCAGTACTTC
-	many	TRBV2	TRBJ2-7	CASRGETYEQYF	TGTGCCAGCCGAGGGGAGACCTACGAGCAGTACTTC
TRBD2	few	TRBV11-2	TRBJ2-5	CASSFSGRALETQYF	TGTGCCAGCAGCTTTAGCGGGAGGGCCTTAGAGACCCAGTACTTC
-	-	TRBV20-1	TRBJ2-6	CSALRRAGANVLTF	TGCAGTGCTTTACGCAGGGCTGGGGCCAACGTCCTGACTTTC